The 5 T cell receptor beta chains reported below all come from one sample, sequenced in a study of cytomegalovirus exposure and HLA in healthy donors. In the PCR, 60 Vbeta and 13 Jbeta primers were used. The assay was immunoSEQ multiplex PCR, and TCRdb's table has in-frame clones only and misses some. Of almost 200,000 clones listed, roughly 79% are singletons. The sequencing input was PBMCs. Receptors originate from a man between 25 and 39 years old in good health and CMV-seronegative.

V is TRBV19 and J is TRBJ1-5; D is possibly TRBD1 (5 bases). Between the trimmed V and J ends, which lost 3 bases and 1 base, there was a span of 10 bases. The CDR3 is 15 amino acids. Germline loops: CDR1 LNHDA, CDR2 SQIVND (reference sequence). The chain's CDR3 is CASSIPDISNQPQHF. The CDR3, as DNA: TGTGCCAGTAGTATCCCGGACATAAGCAATCAGCCCCAGCATTTT.

The chain combines TRBV7-2 with TRBJ2-7; 10 bases are a match to TRBD1. With V trimmed by 4 bases and J by 0 bases, 3 bases remained unmatched. Germline V gene data show CDR1 as SGHTA and CDR2 as FQGNSA. The CDR3 spans 15 residues. The CDR3 DNA follows: TGTGCCAGCAGCTCACGGACAGGGGGCTCCTACGAGCAGTACTTC. It encodes CASSSRTGGSYEQYF.

The chain has TRBV5-1 and TRBJ2-5, with D perhaps TRBD2 (5 bases). CDR3 length: 15 residues. The germline CDR1 and CDR2 sequences are SGHRS and YFSETQ. V lost 5 bases and J 0 bases, leaving 14 bases between the germline ends. CDR3 DNA sequence: TGCGCCAGCAGTCAAGGCCGAGGGAACCAAGAGACCCAGTACTTC. It encodes CASSQGRGNQETQYF.

This chain links TRBV27 with TRBJ1-6; 11 bases align to TRBD1. Germline CDR1 and CDR2: MNHEY and SMNVEV (reference sequence). The ends lost 6 bases at V and 0 bases at J; junction bases unmatched: 1. This CDR3 region has 16 residues. The CDR3 spells CASRGTGGSYNSPLHF. In DNA form, the CDR3 reads TGTGCCAGCAGAGGGACAGGGGGCTCCTATAATTCACCCCTCCACTTT.

The chain has TRBV27 and TRBJ2-3; 7 nucleotides align to TRBD1. The CDR3 totals 15 residues. V shed 2 bases, J shed 6 bases, and the junction held 8 bases outside the gene matches. Germline loops: CDR1 MNHEY, CDR2 SMNVEV (reference sequence). CDR3 loop: CASSLEAGGRDTQYF. The CDR3 nucleotides are TGTGCCAGCAGTTTAGAGGCAGGGGGAAGGGATACGCAGTATTTT.